This T cell receptor (beta chain) comes out of a study of blood T cell repertoires in COVID-19. This CDR3 region has 12 residues. V lost 7 bases and J 5 bases, leaving 11 bases between the germline ends. Germline CDR1 SGHAT, CDR2 FQNNGV. Using immunoSEQ multiplex PCR, the repertoire was profiled, and TCRdb retains in-frame clones only, with some absent. Found here are 15,000 to 20,000 clones, about 80% of them singletons; the top ten hold about 10%. The TCR originated in a man aged 80 or over with acute or convalescent COVID-19. Sequenced material: peripheral blood. This chain uses TRBV11-2 with TRBJ2-5, with D maybe TRBD2 (5 bases). The CDR3 region has the DNA TGTGCCAGCAACTCCGGAGGCGAGACCCAGTACTTC. Translating it yields CASNSGGETQYF.